This T cell receptor (beta chain) came from a study of tumor-infiltrating lymphocytes in primary liver carcinoma. Constant-region priming of 500 ng total RNA yielded TCR beta cDNA. For TCR beta, libraries were produced by three nested multiplex PCR rounds using slightly modified ARM-PCR. Rounds one and two of PCR, each of roughly 10 cycles, were primed with TRBV1-TRBV30 forward primers and a C-beta reverse primer. Each CDR3 protein gets one entry after TCRdb re-called the multiplex PCR reads with MiXCR. Of 90,000 to 140,000 distinct CDR3 sequences in the sample, roughly 85% were seen once. The CDR3 is made up of 14 amino acids. Germline V gene data show CDR1 as LGHNA and CDR2 as YSLEER. Concerning this clonotype: The junction departs from the called germline gene at one end, perhaps through a read error.

Scientists recovered RNA and DNA together from approximately 20-30 mg of unsorted bulk tissue. This TCR was recovered from a man between 40 and 49 years old with primary liver carcinoma and hepatitis B virus infection. Sample: liver tumor tissue from sampling region 3. Subset meaning: tumor region T3, left-lateral pole. This chain uses TRBV4-3 with TRBJ2-3; D remains unclear. The CDR3 bases are TGCGCCAGTAGCCAAGTTGTTCTCTCAGATAGGCAGTGTTTT. Translated: CASSQVVLSDRQCF.